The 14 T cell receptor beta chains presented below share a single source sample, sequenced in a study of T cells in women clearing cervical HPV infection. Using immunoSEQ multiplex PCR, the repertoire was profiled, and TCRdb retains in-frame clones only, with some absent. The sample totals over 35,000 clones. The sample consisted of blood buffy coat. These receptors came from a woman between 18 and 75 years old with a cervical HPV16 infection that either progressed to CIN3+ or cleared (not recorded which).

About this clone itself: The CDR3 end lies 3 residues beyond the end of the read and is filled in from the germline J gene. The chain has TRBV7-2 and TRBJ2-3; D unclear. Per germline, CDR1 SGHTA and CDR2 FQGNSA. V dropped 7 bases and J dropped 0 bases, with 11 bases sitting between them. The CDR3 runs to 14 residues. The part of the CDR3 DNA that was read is TGTGCCAGCACCTCCTATGAGAGCACAGATACG. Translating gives CASTSYESTDT. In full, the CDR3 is CASTSYESTDTQYF.

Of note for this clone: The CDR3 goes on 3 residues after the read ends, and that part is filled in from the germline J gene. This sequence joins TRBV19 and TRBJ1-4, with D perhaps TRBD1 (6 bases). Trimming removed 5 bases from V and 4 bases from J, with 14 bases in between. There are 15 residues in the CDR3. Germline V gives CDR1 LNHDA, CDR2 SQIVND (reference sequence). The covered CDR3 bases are TGTGCCAGTAGTCCGCAGGGGAGGGGTAATGAAAAA. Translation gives CASSPQGRGNEK. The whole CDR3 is CASSPQGRGNEKLFF.

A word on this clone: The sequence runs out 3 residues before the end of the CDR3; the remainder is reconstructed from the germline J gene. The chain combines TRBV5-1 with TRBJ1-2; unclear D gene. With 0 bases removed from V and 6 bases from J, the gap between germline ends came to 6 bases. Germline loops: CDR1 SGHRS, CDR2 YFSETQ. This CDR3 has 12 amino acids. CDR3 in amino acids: CASSLEGHGYTF. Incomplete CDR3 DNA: TGCGCCAGCAGCTTGGAAGGGCATGGC.

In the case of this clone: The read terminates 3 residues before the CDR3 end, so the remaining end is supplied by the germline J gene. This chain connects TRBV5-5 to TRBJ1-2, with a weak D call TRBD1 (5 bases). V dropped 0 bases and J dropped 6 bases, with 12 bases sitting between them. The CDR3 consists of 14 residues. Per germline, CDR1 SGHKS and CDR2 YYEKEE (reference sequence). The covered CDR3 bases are TGTGCCAGCAGCTTGGAGCGGGGGTGGGATGGC. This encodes CASSLERGWDG. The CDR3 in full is CASSLERGWDGYTF.

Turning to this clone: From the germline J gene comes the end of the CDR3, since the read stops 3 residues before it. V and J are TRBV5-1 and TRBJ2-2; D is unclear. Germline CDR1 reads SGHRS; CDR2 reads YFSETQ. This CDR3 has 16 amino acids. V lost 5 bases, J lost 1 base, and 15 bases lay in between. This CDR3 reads CASRHDPSMNTGELFF. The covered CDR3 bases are TGCGCCAGCAGACACGATCCGTCAATGAACACCGGGGAG.

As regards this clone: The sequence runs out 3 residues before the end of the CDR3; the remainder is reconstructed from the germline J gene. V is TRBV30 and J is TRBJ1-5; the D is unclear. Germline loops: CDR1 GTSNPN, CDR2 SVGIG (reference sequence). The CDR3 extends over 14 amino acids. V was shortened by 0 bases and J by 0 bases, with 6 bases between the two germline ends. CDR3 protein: CAWSVGYSNQPQHF. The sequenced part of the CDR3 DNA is TGTGCCTGGAGTGTAGGGTATAGCAATCAGCCC.

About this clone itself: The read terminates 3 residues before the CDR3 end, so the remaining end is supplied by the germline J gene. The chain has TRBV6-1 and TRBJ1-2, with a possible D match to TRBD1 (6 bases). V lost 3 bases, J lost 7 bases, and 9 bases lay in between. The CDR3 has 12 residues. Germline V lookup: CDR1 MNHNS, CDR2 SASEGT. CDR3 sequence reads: CASSDRGSGYTF. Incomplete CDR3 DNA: TGTGCCAGCAGTGACAGGGGTAGTGGC.

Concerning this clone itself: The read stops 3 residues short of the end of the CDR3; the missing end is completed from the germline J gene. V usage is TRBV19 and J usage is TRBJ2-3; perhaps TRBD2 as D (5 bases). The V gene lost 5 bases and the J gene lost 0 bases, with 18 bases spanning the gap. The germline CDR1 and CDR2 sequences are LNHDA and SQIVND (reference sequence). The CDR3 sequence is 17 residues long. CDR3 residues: CASSPPQYGVSTDTQYF. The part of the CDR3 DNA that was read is TGTGCCAGTAGTCCCCCGCAATACGGGGTTAGCACAGATACG.

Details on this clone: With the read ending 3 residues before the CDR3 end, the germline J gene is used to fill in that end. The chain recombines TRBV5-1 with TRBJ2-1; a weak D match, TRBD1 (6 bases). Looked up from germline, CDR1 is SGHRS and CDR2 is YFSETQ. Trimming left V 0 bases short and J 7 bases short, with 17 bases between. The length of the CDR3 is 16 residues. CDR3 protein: CASSLVLDRDYNEQFF. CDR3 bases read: TGCGCCAGCAGCTTGGTCCTGGACAGAGACTATAATGAG.

The sequenced part of the CDR3 DNA is TGTGCCAGCAGCGGGGACAGGGCGCGA. Its translation is CASSGDRAR. The full-length CDR3 reads as CASSGDRARLFF. This sequence joins TRBV2 and TRBJ1-4; 9 nucleotides agree with TRBD1. The read ends 3 residues early relative to the CDR3; the germline J gene fills the gap. Per the germline V gene, CDR1 is SNHLY and CDR2 is FYNNEI. This CDR3 contains 12 residues.

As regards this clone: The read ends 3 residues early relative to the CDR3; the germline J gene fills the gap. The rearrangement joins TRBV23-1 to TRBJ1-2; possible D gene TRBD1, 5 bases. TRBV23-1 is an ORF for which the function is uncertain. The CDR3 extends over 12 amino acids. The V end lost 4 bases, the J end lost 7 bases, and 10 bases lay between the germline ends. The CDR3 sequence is CASSRGVIGYTF. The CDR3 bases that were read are TGCGCCAGCAGTCGAGGGGTAATTGGC.

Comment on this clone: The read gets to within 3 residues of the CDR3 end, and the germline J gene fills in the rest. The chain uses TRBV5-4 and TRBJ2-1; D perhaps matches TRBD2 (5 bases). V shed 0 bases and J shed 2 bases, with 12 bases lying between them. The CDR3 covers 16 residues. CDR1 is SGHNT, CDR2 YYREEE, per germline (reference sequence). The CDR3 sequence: CASSLDWRAPYNEQFF. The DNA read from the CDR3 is TGTGCCAGCAGCTTGGACTGGCGGGCGCCCTACAATGAG.

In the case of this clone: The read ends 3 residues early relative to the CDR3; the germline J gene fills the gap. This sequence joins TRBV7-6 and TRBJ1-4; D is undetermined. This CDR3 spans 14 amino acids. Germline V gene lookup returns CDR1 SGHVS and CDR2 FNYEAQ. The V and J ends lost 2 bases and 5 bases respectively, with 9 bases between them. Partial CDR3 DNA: TGTGCCAGCAGCTTATCTAGAACCAATGAAAAA. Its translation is CASSLSRTNEK. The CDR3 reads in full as CASSLSRTNEKLFF.

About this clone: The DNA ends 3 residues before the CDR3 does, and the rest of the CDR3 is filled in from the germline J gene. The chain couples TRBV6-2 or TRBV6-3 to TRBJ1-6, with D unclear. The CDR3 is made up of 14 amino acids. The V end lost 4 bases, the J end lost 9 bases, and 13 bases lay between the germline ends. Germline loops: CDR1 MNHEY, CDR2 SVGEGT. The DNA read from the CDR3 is TGTGCCAGCAGTTCGACACAGTCTGCTTCACCC. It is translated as CASSSTQSASP. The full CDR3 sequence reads CASSSTQSASPLHF.